The T cell receptor (beta chain) described here comes from a study of blood T cell repertoires in COVID-19. Study-level background: T cells, B-cell-depleted T cells, or PBMCs provided the cDNA or gDNA that served as material.

Study processing details: For nucleated cells, counts were estimated from reference gene primer amplification. The method was immunoSEQ multiplex PCR; TCRdb's version includes in-frame clones alone and lacks a portion of them. The V and J calls and the clone size are those of that table, but D and trimming were determined from the DNA. The profile shows 160,000 or so clones, 83% of them singletons. With 7 bases removed from V and 0 bases from J, the gap between germline ends came to 9 bases. CDR3 length: 13 amino acids. Germline CDR1 and CDR2: MGHDK and SYGVNS. The chain recombines TRBV25-1 with TRBJ1-2; TRBD1 might be the D (5 bases). The sequence was collected from a human donor in a cohort sampled during active COVID-19. The sample taken for sequencing was peripheral blood. In DNA, the CDR3 is TGTGCCAGCACCTGGGGGGCTAACTATGGCTACACCTTC. Residues: CASTWGANYGYTF.